This T cell receptor (beta chain) was sequenced for a study of T cell responses to AZD1222 COVID-19 vaccine. Germline CDR1 SGHVS, CDR2 FNYEAQ. The CDR3 is 13 residues long. The V and J ends lost 5 bases and 4 bases, in that order; junction bases with no gene match: 2. Libraries were prepared by immunoSEQ multiplex PCR; TCRdb keeps only in-frame clonotypes and omits some of them. Among about 86,000 clones listed, about 92% were seen once. The sequencing here drew on peripheral blood, taken 28 days after the second AZD1222 dose. V is TRBV7-6 and J is TRBJ2-5, with 9 bases fitting TRBD1. The receptor was derived from an adult who received the AZD1222 COVID-19 vaccine. This CDR3 reads CASSLDRGETQYF. Here the CDR3 DNA reads TGTGCCAGCAGCCTGGACAGGGGAGAGACCCAGTACTTC.